Listed here are 5 T cell receptor beta chains from one sample, sequenced in a study of blood T cells in healthy people across ages. Using a J-beta primer mix together with a sample-barcoded 5' primer, a second PCR was run for roughly 7 to 12 cycles. One entry per CDR3 protein, called by TCRdb with MiXCR from the 5' RACE reads. Of some 1,500,000 distinct CDR3 sequences listed, approximately 42% are singletons. The material sequenced was blood. The receptors stem from a woman between 18 and 29 years old in good health.

A word on this clonotype: The germline gene is not matched at one end of the junction; a read error may be the cause. The rearrangement links TRBV11-2 to TRBJ2-1, with TRBD2 identical over 7 bases. The CDR3 length is 16 residues. CDR1 and CDR2 from the germline V gene are SGHAT and FQNNGV. The CDR3 sequence is CANSSPSGPSYNEQFF. The DNA for the CDR3 is TGTGCCAACAGCTCGCCTAGCGGCCCCTCCTACAATGAGCAGTTCTTC.

This clonotype was detected a few times. V gene TRBV7-3 combines with J gene TRBJ1-1; D possibly corresponds to TRBD1 (6 bases). V dropped 2 bases and J dropped 3 bases, with 10 bases sitting between them. The CDR3 is 14 residues long. The germline V gene encodes CDR1 SGHTA and CDR2 FQGTGA. The CDR3 DNA reads TGTGCCAGCAGCTTAGGGGGCTTAGACACTGAAGCTTTCTTT. Its translation: CASSLGGLDTEAFF.

This clonotype has just a few counts. The chain couples TRBV7-2 to TRBJ1-2; D is possibly TRBD1 (6 bases). Germline V gene data show CDR1 as SGHTA and CDR2 as FQGNSA. CDR3 length equals 14 residues. Trimming shortened V by 5 bases and J by 9 bases, and 19 bases separated the two germline ends. Written as DNA, the CDR3 is TGTGCCAGCAGCACCCAGGACAGTTATGGACGCTACACCTTC. As protein: CASSTQDSYGRYTF.

J is TRBJ2-2 and V is TRBV20-1; 9 bases agree with TRBD1. The J segment lost 1 base and the V segment lost 0 bases, leaving 3 bases of the junction unmatched. The CDR3 is 16 residues long. CDR1 and CDR2 (germline): DFQATT, SNEGSKA (reference sequence). This chain's CDR3 is CSARDWGQGNTGELFF. The CDR3 DNA reads as TGCAGTGCTAGAGATTGGGGACAGGGGAACACCGGGGAGCTGTTTTTT.

Regarding this clonotype: Germline and junction disagree at one end, which may indicate a read error. The CDR3 sequence is CAGSAGPYGYTF. CDR3 coding DNA: TGTGCCGGGAGTGCAGGACCCTATGGCTACACCTTC. The chain recombines TRBV30 with TRBJ1-2, with D hard to call. Germline V gene sequence: CDR1 GTSNPN, CDR2 SVGIG (reference sequence). The CDR3 extends over 12 amino acids.